These 30 T cell receptor beta chains originate from one sample sequenced in a study of cytomegalovirus exposure and HLA in healthy donors. TCRdb's copy holds only in-frame clones and misses some; the assay was immunoSEQ multiplex PCR. The repertoire has under 400,000 clones, approximately 85% of them found once; the top ten carry about 0.96%. Sequencing input: PBMCs. The receptor set was obtained from a man aged 30 to 45 in good health and CMV-seronegative.

This rearrangement joins TRBV5-1 to TRBJ2-3; 7 bases map to TRBD2. Germline CDR1 is SGHRS and CDR2 is YFSETQ. Losses at the gene ends were 0 bases for V and 0 bases for J; bases not matched to a gene: 4. The CDR3 is 16 amino acids. In DNA form, the CDR3 reads TGCGCCAGCAGCTTGGGGGGCGGGAGTAGCACAGATACGCAGTATTTT. This gives the protein CASSLGGGSSTDTQYF.

As to this clone: Other DNA sequences in this specimen translate into the identical CDR3. J is TRBJ2-7 and V is TRBV4-1, with D possibly TRBD2 on 6 matching bases. The V gene lost 2 bases and the J gene lost 2 bases, with 13 bases spanning the gap. Germline lookup yields CDR1 MGHRA and CDR2 YSYEKL. The CDR3 extends over 15 amino acids. The CDR3 DNA is TGCGCCAGCAGCCAAAACCGCGGGGTCACCTACGAGCAGTACTTC. Protein: CASSQNRGVTYEQYF.

The V gene is TRBV20-1, the J gene TRBJ2-7; the D is unclear. CDR1 and CDR2 from the germline V gene are DFQATT and SNEGSKA (reference sequence). CDR3 length: 11 residues. Trimming removed 3 bases from V and 4 bases from J, with 7 bases in between. This CDR3 is CSARRQYEQYF. CDR3 bases: TGCAGTGCTAGGCGCCAATACGAGCAGTACTTC.

This rearrangement joins TRBV19 to TRBJ2-2; D gene ambiguous. Trimming cost V 4 bases and J 5 bases, with 11 bases left between them. CDR1 and CDR2 from the germline V gene are LNHDA and SQIVND (reference sequence). The CDR3 runs 14 residues. The CDR3 loop reads CASSKASGTGELFF. The CDR3 DNA sequence: TGTGCCAGTAGTAAGGCGTCGGGTACCGGGGAGCTGTTTTTT.

As for this clone: The junction does not match germline at one end; this may be a read error. The CDR3 nucleotides read TGTGCCAGCAGCGCTAGGAGATCCGCCTTC. Amino acids: CASSARRSAF. The V call is TRBV9, the J call TRBJ1-2; D call uncertain. The germline V gene has CDR1 SGDLS and CDR2 YYNGEE. The CDR3 totals 10 residues.

CDR3 loop: CASSTRDRVKTGELFF. The CDR3 coding sequence is TGTGCCAGCAGCACCCGGGACAGGGTGAAAACCGGGGAGCTGTTTTTT. The V and J genes are TRBV9 and TRBJ2-2, with 9 bases aligning to TRBD1. J lost 5 bases, V lost 4 bases, and 9 bases had no gene match. The CDR3 is made up of 16 amino acids. Germline assignment: CDR1 SGDLS and CDR2 YYNGEE. Using reference TRBV9 and TRBJ2-2 for the parts outside the CDR3, the full variable domain is DSGVTQTPKHLITATGQRVTLRCSPRSGDLSVYWYQQSLDQGLQFLIQYYNGEERAKGNILERFSAQQFPDLHSELNLSSLELGDSALYFCASSTRDRVKTGELFFGEGSRLTVL.

This clone was detected once. This rearrangement joins TRBV19 to TRBJ2-7, with D maybe TRBD2 (7 bases). This CDR3 contains 14 residues. V was cut by 6 bases and J by 2 bases, with 14 bases left in between. CDR1 is LNHDA and CDR2 is SQIVND in the germline V gene (reference sequence). The CDR3 reads CASSLEGGAYEQYF. The CDR3, as DNA: TGTGCCAGTAGCCTAGAGGGGGGGGCCTACGAGCAGTACTTC.

The J gene is TRBJ2-3, the V gene TRBV5-1; a weak D match, TRBD2 (6 bases). The CDR3 sequence is 15 residues long. CDR1 is SGHRS, CDR2 YFSETQ, per germline. V was shortened by 0 bases and J by 5 bases, with 13 bases between the two germline ends. CDR3 DNA sequence: TGCGCCAGCAGCTTGGCGGCGGGGTCGCGAGATACGCAGTATTTT. Protein product: CASSLAAGSRDTQYF.

On this clone itself: Other DNA sequences within the sample encode an identical CDR3. This chain links TRBV5-1 with TRBJ2-7, with TRBD1 matching 7 bases. The CDR3 runs 13 residues. Germline loops: CDR1 SGHRS, CDR2 YFSETQ. J was trimmed by 3 bases and V by 4 bases; bases with no gene match: 4. CDR3 sequence reads: CASSLGQNYEQYF. CDR3 DNA: TGCGCCAGCAGCCTGGGACAGAACTACGAGCAGTACTTC.

The V gene is TRBV6-1, the J gene TRBJ1-2; 9 positions agree with TRBD1. This CDR3 comprises 21 residues. In germline, CDR1 is MNHNS, CDR2 SASEGT. The V and J ends lost 2 bases and 4 bases, in that order; junction bases with no gene match: 23. The CDR3 protein is CASSENPTRTGVRVLVYGYTF. As DNA, the CDR3 is TGTGCCAGCAGTGAAAACCCCACGCGGACAGGGGTGAGGGTTTTGGTCTATGGCTACACCTTC.

The V and J genes are TRBV29-1 and TRBJ2-2, with D possibly being TRBD2 (5 bases). CDR3 length equals 15 residues. CDR1 and CDR2 from the germline V gene are SQVTM and ANQGSEA. Trimming left V 6 bases short and J 2 bases short, with 16 bases between. The CDR3 DNA reads TGCAGCGTCGCCATCTTCGGAGGCAACACCGGGGAGCTGTTTTTT. This gives the protein CSVAIFGGNTGELFF.

The V gene is TRBV7-2, the J gene TRBJ2-2; TRBD2 agrees at 7 bases. CDR3 length: 14 residues. Unmatched junction bases numbered 9, after V lost 10 bases and J lost 4 bases. Germline values: CDR1 SGHTA, CDR2 FQGNSA. Here the CDR3 reads CATTLRGFTGELFF. The CDR3 bases are TGTGCCACCACCCTGCGGGGGTTCACCGGGGAGCTGTTTTTT.

V is TRBV10-2 and J is TRBJ2-5, with 12 bases lining up with TRBD2. V shed 4 bases, J shed 4 bases, and the junction held 7 bases outside the gene matches. From germline, CDR1 is WSHSY and CDR2 SAAADI. The CDR3 extends over 16 amino acids. The CDR3 protein is CASSVLAGGAGETQYF. DNA of the CDR3: TGCGCCAGCAGTGTTCTAGCGGGGGGGGCGGGAGAGACCCAGTACTTC.

CDR3 sequence: CASSLASGGSQGNTIYF. The CDR3 DNA reads as TGTGCCAGCAGCTTAGCGTCAGGGGGATCGCAGGGAAACACCATATATTTT. The chain joins TRBV7-6 to TRBJ1-3, with 7 bases identical to TRBD1. Germline V CDR1 and CDR2: SGHVS, FNYEAQ. The junction had 9 bases not matched to a gene; V was cut back by 0 bases and J by 4 bases. This CDR3 spans 17 amino acids.

The rearrangement joins TRBV18 to TRBJ2-5; D might be TRBD1 (6 bases). This CDR3 is 15 amino acids long. Germline values: CDR1 KGHSH, CDR2 LQKENI. V lost 3 bases and J 5 bases, leaving 16 bases between the germline ends. As DNA, the CDR3 is TGTGCCAGCTCACCGGTAGGGGGTGACCGGGAGACCCAGTACTTC. Its protein product is CASSPVGGDRETQYF.

This clone was found a few times. The J gene is TRBJ2-7, the V gene TRBV4-3; TRBD1 might be the D (5 bases). Germline V CDR1 and CDR2: LGHNA, YSLEER. Trimming cost V 1 base and J 2 bases, with 6 bases left between them. This CDR3 is built from 13 residues. The CDR3 DNA sequence: TGCGCCAGCAGCCAAGGGACACCCTACGAGCAGTACTTC. It yields the protein CASSQGTPYEQYF.

This chain joins TRBV11-2 and TRBJ1-2; a possible D gene is TRBD1 (5 bases). Trimming cost V 4 bases and J 4 bases, with 10 bases left between them. The V gene's germline CDR1 is SGHAT and CDR2 FQNNGV. This CDR3 comprises 13 residues. CDR3 sequence (DNA): TGTGCCAGCAGCTCTGGACACTTCTATGGCTACACCTTC. The encoded protein is CASSSGHFYGYTF. Complete variable domain (other parts from reference TRBV11-2 and TRBJ1-2): EAGVAQSPRYKIIEKRQSVAFWCNPISGHATLYWYQQILGQGPKLLIQFQNNGVVDDSQLPKDRFSAERLKGVDSTLKIQPAKLEDSAVYLCASSSGHFYGYTFGSGTRLTVV.

V and J are TRBV19 and TRBJ1-2, with a possible D match to TRBD1 (6 bases). Germline loops: CDR1 LNHDA, CDR2 SQIVND (reference sequence). Between the trimmed V and J ends, which lost 0 bases and 2 bases, there was a span of 10 bases. The CDR3 contains 15 residues. CDR3 nucleotides: TGTGCCAGTAGTATAGAGCGGCAGGGGAACTATGGCTACACCTTC. Protein product: CASSIERQGNYGYTF.

V is TRBV2 and J is TRBJ1-5; 7 bases are a match to TRBD1. The CDR3 extends over 15 amino acids. V shed 7 bases and J 1 base; nucleotides not matched to a gene: 7. Germline V gene data show CDR1 as SNHLY and CDR2 as FYNNEI. CDR3 DNA sequence: TGTGCCAGCACCCTGTTACAGGGGAGCAATCAGCCCCAGCATTTT. It encodes CASTLLQGSNQPQHF.

This clone was counted a single time. The chain has TRBV5-1 and TRBJ1-1; the D gene is possibly TRBD1 (6 bases). The CDR3 length is 14 residues. The germline CDR1 and CDR2 sequences are SGHRS and YFSETQ. Between the trimmed V and J ends, which lost 3 bases and 8 bases, there was a span of 17 bases. CDR3 in amino acids: CASSYRADYQEAFF. The CDR3 DNA follows: TGCGCCAGCAGCTACAGGGCCGACTACCAAGAAGCTTTCTTT.

V is TRBV6-1 and J is TRBJ1-3, with TRBD1 as a possible D gene (5 bases). V was clipped by 10 bases and J by 8 bases, with 18 bases between them. The CDR3 is made up of 13 amino acids. Germline V lookup: CDR1 MNHNS, CDR2 SASEGT. The CDR3 protein is CAIGTYVGDTIYF. In DNA, the CDR3 is TGTGCCATCGGGACTTATGTTGGGGACACCATATATTTT.

The chain links TRBV13 to TRBJ2-4, with D tentatively TRBD1 (6 bases). Germline assignment: CDR1 PRHDT and CDR2 FYEKMQ (reference sequence). This CDR3 is built from 13 residues. With 2 bases removed from V and 6 bases from J, the gap between germline ends came to 8 bases. CDR3 nucleotides: TGTGCCAGCAGCTTACAACAGGGAAACATTCAGTACTTC. This gives the protein CASSLQQGNIQYF.

This sequence joins TRBV6-5 and TRBJ2-5; TRBD1 matches 8 bases. The V gene end was trimmed by 6 bases and the J gene end by 1 base; junction bases not matched to a gene: 1. The CDR3 has 13 residues. The germline V gene has CDR1 MNHEY and CDR2 SVGAGI. The CDR3 region has the DNA TGTGCCAGCAGAGACAGGGGCCAAGAGACCCAGTACTTC. It specifies CASRDRGQETQYF.

V gene TRBV7-9 combines with J gene TRBJ2-1; the D gene is possibly TRBD1 (5 bases). The CDR3 loop spans 14 amino acids. The germline V and J ends were trimmed by 8 bases and 7 bases, with 18 bases remaining between them. Germline lookup yields CDR1 SEHNR and CDR2 FQNEAQ (reference sequence). This chain's CDR3 is CASGTTLAGNEQFF. The CDR3 bases are TGTGCCAGCGGAACCACGCTTGCAGGGAATGAGCAGTTCTTC.

This sequence joins TRBV6-5 and TRBJ1-5, with 8 bases identical to TRBD1. The CDR3 consists of 15 residues. Unmatched junction bases numbered 5, after V lost 5 bases and J lost 2 bases. CDR1 and CDR2 (germline): MNHEY, SVGAGI. CDR3 in amino acids: CASSRQGMGNQPQHF. The CDR3 nucleotides are TGTGCCAGCAGTCGACAGGGGATGGGCAATCAGCCCCAGCATTTT.

The rearrangement uses TRBV11-2 and TRBJ2-7; TRBD1 agrees at 9 bases. CDR3 length equals 14 residues. CDR1 and CDR2 (germline): SGHAT, FQNNGV. The V segment lost 3 bases and the J segment 2 bases; nucleotides outside the gene matches: 2. CDR3 DNA sequence: TGTGCCAGCAGCTTCGGACAGGGGACCTACGAGCAGTACTTC. Protein: CASSFGQGTYEQYF.

The chain uses TRBV7-9 and TRBJ2-5, with 11 nucleotides matching TRBD1. The CDR3 spans 16 residues. Germline V CDR1 and CDR2: SEHNR, FQNEAQ (reference sequence). The trim removed 3 bases at V and 2 bases at J, leaving 5 bases unmatched. CDR3 in amino acids: CASSFRGTGGQETQYF. CDR3 bases: TGTGCCAGCAGCTTTAGGGGGACAGGGGGACAAGAGACCCAGTACTTC.

The chain is built from TRBV7-9 and TRBJ2-2, with TRBD1 matching 8 bases. This CDR3 has 13 residues. J gave up 3 bases and V 9 bases, and 3 bases lay outside the gene matches. The germline gives CDR1 SEHNR, CDR2 FQNEAQ (reference sequence). The DNA of the CDR3 is TGTGCCAGTAGGGGACAGGACACCGGGGAGCTGTTTTTT. This encodes CASRGQDTGELFF. The variable domain in full, completed from reference TRBV7-9 and TRBJ2-2, reads DTGVSQNPRHKITKRGQNVTFRCDPISEHNRLYWYRQTLGQGPEFLTYFQNEAQLEKSRLLSDRFSAERPKGSFSTLEIQRTEQGDSAMYLCASRGQDTGELFFGEGSRLTVL.

V and J are TRBV27 and TRBJ2-1, with 9 bases fitting TRBD1. The CDR3 has 16 residues. Germline CDR1 MNHEY, CDR2 SMNVEV (reference sequence). The ends lost 0 bases at V and 4 bases at J; junction bases unmatched: 4. The CDR3 nucleotides are TGTGCCAGCAGTTTATCCCGACAGGGGGGGTACAATGAGCAGTTCTTC. It is translated as CASSLSRQGGYNEQFF.

The V call is TRBV11-2, the J call TRBJ2-2; TRBD1 matches 9 bases. There are 15 residues in the CDR3. The germline CDR1 and CDR2 sequences are SGHAT and FQNNGV. Trimming removed 3 bases from V and 6 bases from J; junction bases left unmatched: 5. CDR3 coding DNA: TGTGCCAGCAGCTTCACAGGGGGCGTAGCCGGGGAGCTGTTTTTT. This encodes CASSFTGGVAGELFF.